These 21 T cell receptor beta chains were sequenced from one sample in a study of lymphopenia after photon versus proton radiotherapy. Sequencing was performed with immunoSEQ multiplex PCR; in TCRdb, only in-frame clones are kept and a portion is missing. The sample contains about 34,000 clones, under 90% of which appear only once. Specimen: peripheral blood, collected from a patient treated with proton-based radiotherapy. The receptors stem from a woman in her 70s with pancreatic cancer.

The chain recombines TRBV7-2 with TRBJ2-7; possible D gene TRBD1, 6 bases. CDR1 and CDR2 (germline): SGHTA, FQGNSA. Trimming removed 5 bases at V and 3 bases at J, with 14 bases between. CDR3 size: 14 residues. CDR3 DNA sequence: TGTGCCAGCAGCCCTACTACAGGGAGCTACGAGCAGTACTTC. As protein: CASSPTTGSYEQYF.

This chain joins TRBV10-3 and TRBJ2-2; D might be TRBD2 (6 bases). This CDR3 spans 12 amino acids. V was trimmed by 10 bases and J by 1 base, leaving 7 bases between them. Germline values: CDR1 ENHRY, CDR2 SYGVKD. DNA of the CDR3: TGTGCCACGGGACTGAACACCGGGGAGCTGTTTTTT. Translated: CATGLNTGELFF.

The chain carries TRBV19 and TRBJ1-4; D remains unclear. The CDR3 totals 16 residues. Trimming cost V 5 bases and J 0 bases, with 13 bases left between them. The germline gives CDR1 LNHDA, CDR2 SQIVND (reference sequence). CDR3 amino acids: CASSLSSSATNEKLFF. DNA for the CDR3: TGTGCCAGTAGTTTGTCCTCCTCGGCAACTAATGAAAAACTGTTTTTT.

CDR3: CASTDSSSGNTIYF. The DNA of the CDR3 is TGTGCCAGCACCGACAGTTCATCTGGAAACACCATATATTTT. This chain connects TRBV6-6 to TRBJ1-3, with a weak D call TRBD1 (5 bases). CDR1 is MNHNY, CDR2 SVGAGI, per germline (reference sequence). This CDR3 comprises 14 residues. Deletions cut 7 bases from V and 1 base from J, with 11 bases between.

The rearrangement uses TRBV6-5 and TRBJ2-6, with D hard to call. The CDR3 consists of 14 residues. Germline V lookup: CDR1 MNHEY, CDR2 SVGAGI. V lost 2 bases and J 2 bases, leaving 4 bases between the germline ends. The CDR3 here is CASSYSPGANVLTF. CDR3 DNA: TGTGCCAGCAGTTACAGTCCTGGGGCCAACGTCCTGACTTTC.

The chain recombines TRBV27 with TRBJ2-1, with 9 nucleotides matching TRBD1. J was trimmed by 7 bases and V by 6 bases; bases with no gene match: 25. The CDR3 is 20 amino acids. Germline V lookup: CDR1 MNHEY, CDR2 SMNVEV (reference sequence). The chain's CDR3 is CASSPGGDRVASGVRNEQFF. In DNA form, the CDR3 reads TGTGCCAGCAGCCCAGGGGGGGACAGGGTAGCCTCAGGTGTGAGGAATGAGCAGTTCTTC.

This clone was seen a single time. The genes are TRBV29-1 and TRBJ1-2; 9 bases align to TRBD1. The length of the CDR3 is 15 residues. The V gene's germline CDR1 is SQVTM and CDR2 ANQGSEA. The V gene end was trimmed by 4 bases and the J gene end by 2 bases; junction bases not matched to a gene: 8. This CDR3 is CSVALTGGINYGYTF. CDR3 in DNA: TGCAGCGTTGCCCTGACAGGGGGGATAAACTATGGCTACACCTTC.

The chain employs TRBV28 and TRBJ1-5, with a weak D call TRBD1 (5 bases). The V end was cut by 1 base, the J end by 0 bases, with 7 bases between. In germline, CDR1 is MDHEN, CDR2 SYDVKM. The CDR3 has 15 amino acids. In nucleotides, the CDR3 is TGTGCCAGCAGTTTATCAGGGTATAGCAATCAGCCCCAGCATTTT. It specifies CASSLSGYSNQPQHF.

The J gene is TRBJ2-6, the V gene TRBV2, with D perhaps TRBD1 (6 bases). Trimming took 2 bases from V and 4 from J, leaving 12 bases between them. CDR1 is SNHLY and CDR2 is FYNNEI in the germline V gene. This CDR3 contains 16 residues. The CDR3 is CASSESQGRGANVLTF. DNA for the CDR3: TGTGCCAGCAGTGAATCTCAGGGGAGAGGGGCCAACGTCCTGACTTTC.

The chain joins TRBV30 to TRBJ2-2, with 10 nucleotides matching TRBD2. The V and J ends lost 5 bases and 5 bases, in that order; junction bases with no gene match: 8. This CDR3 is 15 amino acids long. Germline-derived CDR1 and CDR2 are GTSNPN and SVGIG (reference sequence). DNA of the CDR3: TGTGCCTGGGCCGGATCTAGCGGGAGTACCGGGGAGCTGTTTTTT. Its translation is CAWAGSSGSTGELFF.

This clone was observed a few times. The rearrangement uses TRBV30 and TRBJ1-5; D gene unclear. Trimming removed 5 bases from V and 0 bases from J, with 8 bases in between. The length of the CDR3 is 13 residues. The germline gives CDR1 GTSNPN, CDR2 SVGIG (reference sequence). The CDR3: CAWAESSNQPQHF. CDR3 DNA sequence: TGTGCCTGGGCTGAAAGTAGCAATCAGCCCCAGCATTTT.

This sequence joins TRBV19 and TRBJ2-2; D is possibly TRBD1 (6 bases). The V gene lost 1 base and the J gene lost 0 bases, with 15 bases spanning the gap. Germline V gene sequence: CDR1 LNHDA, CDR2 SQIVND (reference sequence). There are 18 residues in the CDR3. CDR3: CASSIGRGILANTGELFF. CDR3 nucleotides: TGTGCCAGTAGTATAGGCAGGGGAATCCTCGCGAACACCGGGGAGCTGTTTTTT.

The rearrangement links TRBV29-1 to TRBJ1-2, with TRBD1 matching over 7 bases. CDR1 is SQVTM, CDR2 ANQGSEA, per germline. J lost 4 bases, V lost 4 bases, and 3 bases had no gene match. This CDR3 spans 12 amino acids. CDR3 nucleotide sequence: TGCAGCGTTGGACAGGGAATCTATGGCTACACCTTC. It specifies CSVGQGIYGYTF. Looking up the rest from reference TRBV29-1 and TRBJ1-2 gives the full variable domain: SAVISQKPSRDICQRGTSLTIQCQVDSQVTMMFWYRQQPGQSLTLIATANQGSEATYESGFVIDKFPISRPNLTFSTLTVSNMSPEDSSIYLCSVGQGIYGYTFGSGTRLTVV.

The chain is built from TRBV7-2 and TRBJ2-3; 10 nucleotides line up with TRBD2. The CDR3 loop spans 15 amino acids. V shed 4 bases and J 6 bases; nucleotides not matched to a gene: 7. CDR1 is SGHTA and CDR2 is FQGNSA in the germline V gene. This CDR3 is CASSSSSGSGDTQYF. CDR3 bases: TGTGCCAGCAGCTCGTCTAGCGGGAGTGGGGATACGCAGTATTTT.

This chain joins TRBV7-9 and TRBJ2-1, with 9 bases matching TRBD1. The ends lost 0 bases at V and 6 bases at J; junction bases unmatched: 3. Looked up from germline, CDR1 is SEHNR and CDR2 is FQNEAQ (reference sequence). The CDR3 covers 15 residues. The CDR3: CASSLAQGAFNEQFF. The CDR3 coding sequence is TGTGCCAGCAGCTTAGCACAGGGGGCTTTCAATGAGCAGTTCTTC.

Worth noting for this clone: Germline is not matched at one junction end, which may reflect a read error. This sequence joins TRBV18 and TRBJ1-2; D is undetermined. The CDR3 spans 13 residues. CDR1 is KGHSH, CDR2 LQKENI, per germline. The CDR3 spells CASSPLGEFGYTF. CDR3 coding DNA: TGTGCCAGCTCCCCACTTGGGGAGTTTGGCTACACCTTC.

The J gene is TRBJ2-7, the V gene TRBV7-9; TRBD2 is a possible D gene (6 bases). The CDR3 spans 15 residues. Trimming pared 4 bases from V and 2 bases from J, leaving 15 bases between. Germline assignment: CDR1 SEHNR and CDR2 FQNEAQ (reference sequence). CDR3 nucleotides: TGTGCCAGCAGCTCAACTCGGGGAGGCCCCTACGAGCAGTACTTC. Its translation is CASSSTRGGPYEQYF.

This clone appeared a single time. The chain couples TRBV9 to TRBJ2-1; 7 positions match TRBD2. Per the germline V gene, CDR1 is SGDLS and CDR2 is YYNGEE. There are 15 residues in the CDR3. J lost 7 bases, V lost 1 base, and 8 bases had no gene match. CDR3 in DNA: TGTGCCAGCAGCGTATATGGGGAGGGCTTGAATGAGCAGTTCTTC. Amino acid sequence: CASSVYGEGLNEQFF.

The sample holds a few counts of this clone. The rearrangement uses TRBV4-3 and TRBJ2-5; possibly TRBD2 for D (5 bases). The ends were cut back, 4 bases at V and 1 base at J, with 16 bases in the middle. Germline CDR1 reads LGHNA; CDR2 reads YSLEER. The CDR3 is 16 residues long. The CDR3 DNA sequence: TGCGCCAGCAGCCGTGGGAGAGGCGGAAGCCAAGAGACCCAGTACTTC. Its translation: CASSRGRGGSQETQYF.

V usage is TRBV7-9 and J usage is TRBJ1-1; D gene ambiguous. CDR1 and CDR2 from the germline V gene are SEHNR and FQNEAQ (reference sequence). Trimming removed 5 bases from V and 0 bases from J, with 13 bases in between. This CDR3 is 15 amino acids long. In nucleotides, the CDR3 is TGTGCCAGCAGCGGCCGTGGGGAGATGAACACTGAAGCTTTCTTT. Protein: CASSGRGEMNTEAFF. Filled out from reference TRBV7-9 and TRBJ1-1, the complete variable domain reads DTGVSQNPRHKITKRGQNVTFRCDPISEHNRLYWYRQTLGQGPEFLTYFQNEAQLEKSRLLSDRFSAERPKGSFSTLEIQRTEQGDSAMYLCASSGRGEMNTEAFFGQGTRLTVV.

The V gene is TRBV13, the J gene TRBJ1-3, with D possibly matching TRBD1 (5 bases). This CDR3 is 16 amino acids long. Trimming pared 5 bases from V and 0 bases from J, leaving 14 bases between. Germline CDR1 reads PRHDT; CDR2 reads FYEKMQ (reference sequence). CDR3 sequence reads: CASSVSGRYSGNTIYF. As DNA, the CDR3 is TGTGCCAGCAGCGTATCGGGACGGTACTCTGGAAACACCATATATTTT.